The next 30 T cell receptor beta chains were all read from a single sample in a study of glioma-infiltrating T cells after dendritic cell vaccination. Sequencing was performed with immunoSEQ multiplex PCR; in TCRdb, only in-frame clones are kept and a portion is missing. The sample contains about 92,000 clones, around 84% of which appear only once. The specimen was blood, collected before dendritic cell vaccination. The receptors shown here come from a human donor with glioblastoma.

This clone showed up just a few times. The V call is TRBV6-1, the J call TRBJ2-3, with 11 bases matching TRBD2. Trimming removed 6 bases from V and 5 bases from J; junction bases left unmatched: 4. CDR3 length equals 14 residues. From germline, CDR1 is MNHNS and CDR2 SASEGT. The DNA of the CDR3 is TGTGCCAGCAGGCGACTAGCGGGGTTAGATACGCAGTATTTT. It specifies CASRRLAGLDTQYF.

This chain connects TRBV25-1 to TRBJ2-7, with TRBD2 as a possible D gene (7 bases). V dropped 6 bases and J dropped 2 bases, with 11 bases sitting between them. CDR3 size: 13 residues. Looked up from germline, CDR1 is MGHDK and CDR2 is SYGVNS. CDR3 sequence reads: CASSEGGAYEQYF. The CDR3 nucleotides read TGTGCCAGCAGCGAAGGGGGGGCCTACGAGCAGTACTTC.

This rearrangement joins TRBV5-4 to TRBJ2-1, with TRBD2 identical over 13 bases. V trimming: 4 bases; J trimming: 9 bases; junction bases outside the gene matches: 7. The CDR3 spans 15 residues. Looked up from germline, CDR1 is SGHNT and CDR2 is YYREEE (reference sequence). In DNA form, the CDR3 reads TGTGCCAGCAGCCTACTAGCGGGAGGGCCCGGTGAGCAGTTCTTC. It translates to CASSLLAGGPGEQFF.

This clone appeared once. The J gene is TRBJ1-2, the V gene TRBV19; D gene uncertain. Trimming took 0 bases from V and 2 from J, leaving 10 bases between them. CDR1 and CDR2 (germline): LNHDA, SQIVND (reference sequence). The CDR3 has 15 amino acids. CDR3 protein: CASSIELEKNYGYTF. DNA for the CDR3: TGTGCCAGTAGTATAGAGCTGGAGAAAAACTATGGCTACACCTTC.

This chain links TRBV7-8 with TRBJ1-4; D might be TRBD1 (6 bases). In germline, CDR1 is SGHVS, CDR2 FQNEAQ. This CDR3 is built from 16 residues. The V and J ends lost 2 bases and 3 bases respectively, with 13 bases between them. As DNA, the CDR3 is TGTGCCAGCAGCTTAACAGGGAGGGTTTCTAATGAAAAACTGTTTTTT. It encodes CASSLTGRVSNEKLFF.

This chain uses TRBV19 with TRBJ1-2; D remains unclear. Trimming left V 10 bases short and J 4 bases short, with 4 bases between. This CDR3 has 9 amino acids. Germline V gives CDR1 LNHDA, CDR2 SQIVND (reference sequence). This CDR3 reads CATRYGYTF. The CDR3 nucleotides read TGTGCCACCCGCTATGGCTACACCTTC. Complete variable domain (other parts from reference TRBV19 and TRBJ1-2): DGGITQSPKYLFRKEGQNVTLSCEQNLNHDAMYWYRQDPGQGLRLIYYSQIVNDFQKGDIAEGYSVSREKKESFPLTVTSAQKNPTAFYLCATRYGYTFGSGTRLTVV.

The chain is built from TRBV2 and TRBJ2-7; D is uncertain. Germline lookup yields CDR1 SNHLY and CDR2 FYNNEI. CDR3 length: 12 amino acids. Trimming cost V 7 bases and J 2 bases, with 9 bases left between them. CDR3 sequence reads: CASTKIAYEQYF. The CDR3 nucleotides read TGTGCCAGCACCAAGATAGCCTACGAGCAGTACTTC.

V is TRBV5-1 and J is TRBJ2-7, with D tentatively TRBD2 (6 bases). Germline V gene data show CDR1 as SGHRS and CDR2 as YFSETQ. CDR3 size: 15 residues. V was cut by 0 bases and J by 4 bases, with 14 bases left in between. DNA for the CDR3: TGCGCCAGCAGCTTGGCCTTTAGCGGCACTTACGAGCAGTACTTC. Its protein is CASSLAFSGTYEQYF.

The rearrangement links TRBV11-3 to TRBJ2-7; TRBD2 aligns across 11 bases. The junction had 3 bases not matched to a gene; V was cut back by 5 bases and J by 6 bases. Germline V CDR1 and CDR2: SGHNT, YENEEA. The CDR3 has 13 residues. DNA for the CDR3: TGTGCCAGCAGCCTTCTAGCGGGAGGCGAGCAGTACTTC. Protein sequence: CASSLLAGGEQYF.

The chain links TRBV11-2 to TRBJ2-2; 16 nucleotides agree with TRBD2. This CDR3 is 20 amino acids long. Unmatched junction bases numbered 9, after V lost 0 bases and J lost 5 bases. The V gene's germline CDR1 is SGHAT and CDR2 FQNNGV. In nucleotides, the CDR3 is TGTGCCAGCAGCTTAGATCTGGGACTAGCGGGAGGGCCTCTAACCGGGGAGCTGTTTTTT. It specifies CASSLDLGLAGGPLTGELFF.

This clone was counted a few times. The gene calls are TRBV7-6 and TRBJ2-2; 9 bases map to TRBD2. J lost 1 base, V lost 5 bases, and 5 bases had no gene match. Germline V gene sequence: CDR1 SGHVS, CDR2 FNYEAQ. The CDR3 runs 16 residues. The CDR3 nucleotides are TGTGCCAGCAGCCCGACAGCGGGAGGGAACACCGGGGAGCTGTTTTTT. Protein product: CASSPTAGGNTGELFF.

CDR3 bases: TGTGCCAGCAGTGAACGGGGAGAAGACACCGGGGAGCTGTTTTTT. Protein product: CASSERGEDTGELFF. The J gene is TRBJ2-2, the V gene TRBV2; weak D call: TRBD2 (5 bases). Germline V lookup: CDR1 SNHLY, CDR2 FYNNEI. The length of the CDR3 is 15 residues. V was trimmed by 2 bases and J by 3 bases, leaving 10 bases between them.

The CDR3 sequence: CASSEDGVTYNEQFF. CDR3 nucleotides: TGTGCCAGCAGTGAAGATGGAGTCACCTACAATGAGCAGTTCTTC. The chain is built from TRBV2 and TRBJ2-1; D unresolved. The CDR3 length is 15 residues. Germline lookup yields CDR1 SNHLY and CDR2 FYNNEI. V was trimmed by 1 base and J by 2 bases, leaving 9 bases between them. Based on the CDR3 plus reference TRBV2 and TRBJ2-1, the full variable domain is EPEVTQTPSHQVTQMGQEVILRCVPISNHLYFYWYRQILGQKVEFLVSFYNNEISEKSEIFDDQFSVERPDGSNFTLKIRSTKLEDSAMYFCASSEDGVTYNEQFFGPGTRLTVL.

This sequence joins TRBV7-9 and TRBJ1-6; TRBD1 is a possible D gene (6 bases). Germline CDR1 SEHNR, CDR2 FQNEAQ (reference sequence). The CDR3 runs 15 residues. Trimming removed 2 bases at V and 7 bases at J, with 12 bases between. The CDR3 region has the DNA TGTGCCAGCAGCTTAACGACAGGCGGAAATTCACCCCTCCACTTT. This gives the protein CASSLTTGGNSPLHF.

This sequence joins TRBV6-1 and TRBJ2-7, with D perhaps matching TRBD1 (6 bases). This CDR3 region has 14 residues. Germline-derived CDR1 and CDR2 are MNHNS and SASEGT. The germline V and J ends were trimmed by 2 bases and 3 bases, with 11 bases remaining between them. CDR3 DNA sequence: TGTGCCAGCAGTGAAAGAGGACAGTTCTACGAGCAGTACTTC. Residues: CASSERGQFYEQYF.

The chain carries TRBV11-3 and TRBJ2-1, with 7 bases lining up with TRBD2. The CDR3 contains 14 residues. Germline trimming cut 3 bases from V and 9 bases from J; bases unmatched to any gene: 8. The germline V gene encodes CDR1 SGHNT and CDR2 YENEEA. This CDR3 is CASSFGGSLGEQFF. Here the CDR3 DNA reads TGTGCCAGCAGCTTTGGCGGGAGTTTAGGTGAGCAGTTCTTC.

This chain joins TRBV5-4 and TRBJ1-2, with 7 bases fitting TRBD1. The CDR3 length is 15 residues. The junction had 12 bases not matched to a gene; V was cut back by 3 bases and J by 7 bases. Germline-derived CDR1 and CDR2 are SGHNT and YYREEE (reference sequence). In DNA form, the CDR3 reads TGTGCCAGCAGCTCTATAGACAGGGCGTTGAGTGGCTACACCTTC. It encodes CASSSIDRALSGYTF.

This clone was detected only once. The chain combines TRBV7-3 with TRBJ2-3; D is uncertain. CDR1 and CDR2 (germline): SGHTA, FQGTGA. There are 13 residues in the CDR3. Trimming removed 2 bases at V and 6 bases at J, with 9 bases between. The CDR3 loop is CASSLFGRDTQYF. In DNA form, the CDR3 reads TGTGCCAGCAGCTTATTCGGTCGGGATACGCAGTATTTT.

The chain recombines TRBV5-1 with TRBJ2-5, with D unclear. Germline V gene lookup returns CDR1 SGHRS and CDR2 YFSETQ. The CDR3 consists of 12 residues. V was shortened by 1 base and J by 3 bases, with 4 bases between the two germline ends. As DNA, the CDR3 is TGCGCCAGCAGCTTGCCTGAAGAGACCCAGTACTTC. Its translation is CASSLPEETQYF. Complete variable domain (other parts from reference TRBV5-1 and TRBJ2-5): KAGVTQTPRYLIKTRGQQVTLSCSPISGHRSVSWYQQTPGQGLQFLFEYFSETQRNKGNFPGRFSGRQFSNSRSEMNVSTLELGDSALYLCASSLPEETQYFGPGTRLLVL.

This clone was counted between two and nine times. V is TRBV4-3 and J is TRBJ1-5, with TRBD1 identical over 9 bases. The CDR3 runs 15 residues. The V segment lost 0 bases and the J segment 5 bases; nucleotides outside the gene matches: 2. CDR1 and CDR2 (germline): LGHNA, YSLEER. CDR3 sequence: CASSQERDRDQPQHF. CDR3 nucleotide sequence: TGCGCCAGCAGCCAAGAACGGGACAGGGATCAGCCCCAGCATTTT.

The V call is TRBV28, the J call TRBJ2-5; 9 bases match TRBD2. The CDR3 is made up of 14 amino acids. V dropped 6 bases and J dropped 4; count of bases not matched to a gene: 6. Per the germline V gene, CDR1 is MDHEN and CDR2 is SYDVKM. The CDR3 sequence: CASSFHSGRETQYF. The CDR3 nucleotides read TGTGCCAGCAGCTTTCATAGCGGGAGAGAGACCCAGTACTTC.

As regards this clone: The same CDR3 arises from other DNA sequences in this sample as well. The CDR3 loop is CASSASRIEQYF. CDR3 DNA sequence: TGTGCCAGCAGCGCGAGCCGTATCGAGCAGTACTTC. The rearrangement links TRBV2 to TRBJ2-7, with D uncertain. V lost 6 bases to trimming and J lost 6 bases, with 12 bases between them. The germline CDR1 and CDR2 sequences are SNHLY and FYNNEI. CDR3 length: 12 amino acids.

This chain uses TRBV19 with TRBJ1-4; 9 nucleotides line up with TRBD1. Germline CDR1 and CDR2: LNHDA and SQIVND (reference sequence). The CDR3 is 18 residues long. Trimming at V came to 4 bases and at J to 1 base, leaving 10 bases not matched to a gene. The CDR3 DNA is TGTGCCAGTAGTACTCACGGACAGGGGAAGAGAACTAATGAAAAACTGTTTTTT. Translation gives CASSTHGQGKRTNEKLFF.

This clone was seen a few times. The chain links TRBV28 to TRBJ2-2; D unclear. Germline CDR1 and CDR2: MDHEN and SYDVKM. The CDR3 contains 12 residues. Trimming removed 7 bases from V and 3 bases from J, with 6 bases in between. CDR3 amino acids: CASMSYTGELFF. In DNA form, the CDR3 reads TGTGCCAGCATGTCGTACACCGGGGAGCTGTTTTTT. The entire variable domain, with the rest obtained from reference TRBV28 and TRBJ2-2, is as follows: DVKVTQSSRYLVKRTGEKVFLECVQDMDHENMFWYRQDPGLGLRLIYFSYDVKMKEKGDIPEGYSVSREKKERFSLILESASTNQTSMYLCASMSYTGELFFGEGSRLTVL.

In this sample, this clone turned up a few times. This chain connects TRBV5-3 to TRBJ2-6; possibly TRBD1 for D (5 bases). TRBV5-3 is sorted into the ORF group, with uncertain function. CDR3 length: 14 amino acids. V dropped 8 bases and J dropped 1 base, with 10 bases sitting between them. The CDR3 loop is CARGRASGANVLTF. CDR3 DNA sequence: TGTGCCAGGGGCAGGGCGTCTGGGGCCAACGTCCTGACTTTC.

This clone has just one count. V and J are TRBV28 and TRBJ2-7; a possible D gene is TRBD1 (5 bases). Germline values: CDR1 MDHEN, CDR2 SYDVKM. The ends were cut back, 3 bases at V and 4 bases at J, with 10 bases in the middle. The CDR3 covers 13 residues. The CDR3 DNA reads as TGTGCCAGCAGTTTCCGGACAAGTTACGAGCAGTACTTC. Translation gives CASSFRTSYEQYF.

This rearrangement joins TRBV13 to TRBJ2-2, with 9 bases lining up with TRBD2. This CDR3 contains 17 residues. CDR1 is PRHDT and CDR2 is FYEKMQ in the germline V gene (reference sequence). V was clipped by 1 base and J by 0 bases; unmatched bases: 3. DNA for the CDR3: TGTGCCAGCAGCTTAGTTACTAGCGGGTCGAACACCGGGGAGCTGTTTTTT. The encoded protein is CASSLVTSGSNTGELFF.

The V gene is TRBV7-3, the J gene TRBJ1-1, with D possibly being TRBD1 (5 bases). The CDR3 loop spans 14 amino acids. The V gene lost 0 bases and the J gene lost 4 bases, with 9 bases spanning the gap. The germline gives CDR1 SGHTA, CDR2 FQGTGA. The CDR3 is CASSLTGESTEAFF. The CDR3 nucleotides read TGTGCCAGCAGCTTAACAGGGGAAAGCACTGAAGCTTTCTTT.

This clone has a single count. The chain couples TRBV2 to TRBJ2-1, with 9 bases matching TRBD2. CDR1 and CDR2 from the germline V gene are SNHLY and FYNNEI. CDR3 length equals 12 residues. V lost 3 bases, J lost 15 bases, and 6 bases stayed unmatched. The CDR3 DNA follows: TGTGCCAGCAGTGAGGAGCGGGGGGCCCCGTTCTTC. Its translation is CASSEERGAPFF.

This clone showed up just once. The genes are TRBV28 and TRBJ1-2, with D perhaps TRBD1 (5 bases). The CDR3 spans 12 residues. Germline CDR1 MDHEN, CDR2 SYDVKM. Trimming stripped 10 bases from V and 8 bases from J, with 17 bases between. DNA for the CDR3: TGTGCCATCAGGCGGGACCCCGGCGGCTACACCTTC. It encodes CAIRRDPGGYTF.